One and the same sample provided the 5 T cell receptor beta chains below, sequenced in a study of CD8 T cells in Susac syndrome (dated by TCRdb to between 2018 and 2021). The library was generated by the immunoSEQ multiplex PCR assay. RNA was extracted using the RNeasy kit, and about 0.5 to 1 microgram was reverse transcribed with random hexamers. The public sequencing data were trimmed at Q25 with fastp and processed into clonotypes with MiXCR by TCRdb, which kept only in-frame beta chains. Every entry covers one CDR3 protein and lists the most common genes and DNA from its rows. This sample lists approximately 120,000 distinct CDR3 sequences; more than 75% were detected once. Of the sample, over 0.2% falls within the top ten clones. Sequences were obtained from CD8+ T cells from PBMCs. These receptors all come from a human donor with multiple sclerosis.

The rearrangement links TRBV14 to TRBJ1-2, with D perhaps matching TRBD1 (6 bases). CDR1 SGHDN and CDR2 FVKESK come from the germline V gene. The V gene lost 4 bases and the J gene lost 4 bases, with 16 bases spanning the gap. This CDR3 comprises 15 residues. Here the CDR3 reads CASSPDSAYSYGYTF. DNA of the CDR3: TGTGCCAGCAGCCCGGACAGCGCCTACTCCTATGGCTACACCTTC.

The chain has TRBV30 and TRBJ2-1, with D perhaps assigned TRBD1 or TRBD2 (5 bases each). In germline, CDR1 is GTSNPN, CDR2 SVGIG (reference sequence). The CDR3 spans 14 residues. V gave up 5 bases and J gave up 0 bases, with 11 bases separating them. The CDR3 sequence: CAWLIGTSYNEQFF. CDR3 bases: TGTGCCTGGCTCATCGGGACCTCCTACAATGAGCAGTTCTTC.

V usage is TRBV29-1 and J usage is TRBJ2-7; D is ambiguous. CDR3 length: 11 residues. V shed 4 bases and J shed 4 bases, with 8 bases lying between them. Germline CDR1 and CDR2: SQVTM and ANQGSEA. The CDR3 region is CSVVSEYEQYF. In nucleotides, the CDR3 is TGCAGCGTTGTCTCTGAGTACGAGCAGTACTTC.

The J gene is TRBJ2-5, the V gene TRBV23-1; 7 bases map to TRBD2. TRBV23-1 falls under the ORF class, with uncertain function. V lost 0 bases, J lost 2 bases, and 18 bases stayed unmatched. The CDR3 covers 20 residues. The chain's CDR3 is CASSQSPPPRAGLFQETQYF. CDR3 sequence (DNA): TGCGCCAGCAGTCAATCACCCCCCCCGAGAGCGGGACTATTTCAAGAGACCCAGTACTTC.

This chain joins TRBV7-6 and TRBJ2-7, with no clear D. This CDR3 has 14 amino acids. Deletions cut 0 bases from V and 7 bases from J, with 13 bases between. The germline CDR1 and CDR2 sequences are SGHVS and FNYEAQ. DNA of the CDR3: TGTGCCAGCAGCTTAGCACAGTTCGTTGGGGAGCAGTACTTC. The encoded protein is CASSLAQFVGEQYF.